The clone carrying this TCR beta chain was detected once. Antigen unknown. Sequencing used immunoSEQ multiplex PCR; TCRdb keeps in-frame clones, though not all of them. The sample lists 430,000 or so clones; 90% were seen once. Regarding treatment: roughly 19 received Ad26.COV2.S at low or high dose, single or two shots; five or six received placebo; per-sample allocation not given. Samples came from day 63 after the first vaccine or placebo injection. Cohort 1b enrolled adults aged 18-55 years in Boston. This sample was included in a study of Ad26.COV2.S vaccination and SARS-CoV-2 variants. Whole-study findings and limits: Reportedly, after vaccination the spike-specific CD8+ and CD4+ T cell responses displayed substantial breadth.

Per germline, CDR1 SEHNR and CDR2 FQNEAQ (reference sequence). The CDR3 contains 15 residues. Trimming left V 0 bases short and J 3 bases short, with 9 bases between. The material sequenced was peripheral blood, taken in a trial of Ad26.COV2.S vaccine versus placebo. The gene calls are TRBV7-9 and TRBJ2-1; D is possibly TRBD2 (6 bases). This clonotype was sampled from a person between 18 and 65 years old who received the Ad26.COV2.S COVID-19 vaccine or a placebo. The CDR3 region has the DNA TGTGCCAGCAGCTTAGCGCCTAGCGTCTACAATGAGCAGTTCTTC. Encoded protein: CASSLAPSVYNEQFF. Complete variable domain (other parts from reference TRBV7-9 and TRBJ2-1): DTGVSQNPRHKITKRGQNVTFRCDPISEHNRLYWYRQTLGQGPEFLTYFQNEAQLEKSRLLSDRFSAERPKGSFSTLEIQRTEQGDSAMYLCASSLAPSVYNEQFFGPGTRLTVL.